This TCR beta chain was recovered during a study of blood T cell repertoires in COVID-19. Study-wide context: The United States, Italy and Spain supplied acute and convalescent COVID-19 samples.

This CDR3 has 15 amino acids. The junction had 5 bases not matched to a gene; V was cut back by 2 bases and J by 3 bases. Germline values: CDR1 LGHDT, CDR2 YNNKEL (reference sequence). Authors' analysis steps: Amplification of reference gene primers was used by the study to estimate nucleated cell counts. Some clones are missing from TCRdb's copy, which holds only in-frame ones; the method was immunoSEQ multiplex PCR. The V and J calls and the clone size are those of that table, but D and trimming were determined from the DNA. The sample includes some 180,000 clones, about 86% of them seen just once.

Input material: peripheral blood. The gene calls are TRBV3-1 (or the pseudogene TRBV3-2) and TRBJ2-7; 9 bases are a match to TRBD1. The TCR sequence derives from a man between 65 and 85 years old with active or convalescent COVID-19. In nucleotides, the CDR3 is TGTGCCAGCAGCCAACCGGGACAGGGTCACTACGAGCAGTACTTC. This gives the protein CASSQPGQGHYEQYF.